This T cell receptor beta chain was observed in a study of CD8+ T cells in alopecia areata. RNA was extracted and reverse transcribed into cDNA as the sequencing template. Sequencing was performed with immunoSEQ multiplex PCR; in TCRdb, only in-frame clones are kept and a portion is missing. The table records some 170,000 clones, approximately 65% of them present only once. Sequences were derived from CD8+ T cells sorted from blood, sampled at week 0. This receptor was identified in a human donor with alopecia areata.

For the CDR3, the DNA is TGCGCCAGCAGCCGCTCGACAGGCTCCAGCTATGGCTACACCTTC. This gives the protein CASSRSTGSSYGYTF. The chain is built from TRBV4-1 and TRBJ1-2; D is perhaps TRBD1 (6 bases). Germline V gene lookup returns CDR1 MGHRA and CDR2 YSYEKL. The CDR3 extends over 15 amino acids. V lost 4 bases and J 4 bases, leaving 16 bases between the germline ends.